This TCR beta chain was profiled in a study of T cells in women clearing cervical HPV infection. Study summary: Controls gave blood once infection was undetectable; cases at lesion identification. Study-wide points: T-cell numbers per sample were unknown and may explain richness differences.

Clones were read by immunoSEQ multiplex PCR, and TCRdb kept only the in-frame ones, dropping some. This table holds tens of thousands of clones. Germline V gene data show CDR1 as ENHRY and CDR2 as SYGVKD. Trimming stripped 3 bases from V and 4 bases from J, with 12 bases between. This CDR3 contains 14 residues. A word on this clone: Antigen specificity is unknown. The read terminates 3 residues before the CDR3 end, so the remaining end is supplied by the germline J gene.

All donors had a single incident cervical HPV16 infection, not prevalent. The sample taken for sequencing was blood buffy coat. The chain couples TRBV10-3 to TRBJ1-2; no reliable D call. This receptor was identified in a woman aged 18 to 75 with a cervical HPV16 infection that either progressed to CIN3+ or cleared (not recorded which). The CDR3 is CAISEDGRSYGYTF. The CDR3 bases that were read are TGTGCCATCAGTGAAGATGGGCGATCCTATGGC.